Following are 32 T cell receptor beta chains from one sample sequenced in a study of spatial heterogeneity in lung cancer. Study results and limitations: It was found that expanded intratumoral alpha and beta TCR counts tracked tumor mutation counts.

These receptors lack a known antigen. As for time point: sample taken at primary tumor resection. TCRdb analysed the 5' RACE reads with MiXCR anew, one entry per CDR3 protein. The sample lists approximately 13,000 distinct CDR3 sequences; 5.1% were seen once. The sample here was lung tumor tissue, taken at surgery. These receptor sequences come from a male donor with early-stage non-small cell lung cancer.

This clonotype has a count of ten or more. This beta chain is off target for a library built for alpha chains, so its abundance means little. The J gene is TRBJ2-1, the V gene TRBV12-3 or TRBV12-4; the match to TRBD1 covers 11 bases. Unmatched junction bases numbered 7, after V lost 6 bases and J lost 9 bases. The CDR3 contains 14 residues. DNA of the CDR3: TGTGCCAGCAGCCGGCCGGGACAGGGGGGTGAGCAGTTCTTC. This sequence encodes CASSRPGQGGEQFF.

About this clonotype: This beta chain is a stray sequence in a library constructed for alpha chains; its clone size is not meaningful. The chain has TRBV12-3 or TRBV12-4 and TRBJ2-2; 9 bases are shared with TRBD1. V gave up 7 bases and J gave up 7 bases; unmatched junction bases: 7. There are 14 residues in the CDR3. The CDR3 coding sequence is TGTGCCAGCACCTGGGACAGGGCCTACGGGGAGCTGTTTTTT. Translating it yields CASTWDRAYGELFF.

This clonotype was observed at least ten times. This beta chain lies outside the target of a library built for alpha chains; its clone size means little. J is TRBJ2-3 and V is TRBV3-1; 7 nucleotides agree with TRBD1. In germline, CDR1 is LGHDT, CDR2 YNNKEL (reference sequence). Trimming cost V 4 bases and J 4 bases; bases outside gene matches: 5. The CDR3 has 14 amino acids. In DNA, the CDR3 is TGTGCCAGCAGCCTCCTAAGGGGGCCAGATACGCAGTATTTT. The encoded protein is CASSLLRGPDTQYF.

This clonotype has a handful of counts. Being off target in a library aimed at alpha chains, this beta chain has a size of little meaning. The V and J genes are TRBV6-2 or TRBV6-3 and TRBJ2-3; TRBD1 matches 9 bases. CDR1 is MNHEY, CDR2 SVGEGT, per germline. V lost 4 bases and J lost 6; bases outside the gene matches: 5. This CDR3 comprises 14 residues. CDR3 residues: CASSSTGGEDTQYF. CDR3 sequence (DNA): TGTGCCAGCAGTTCGACAGGGGGTGAGGATACGCAGTATTTT.

The table lists this clonotype with a few counts. This beta chain represents an off-target read in a library built for alpha chains; its size is of limited meaning. The chain is built from TRBV7-9 and TRBJ2-7, with D possibly TRBD1 on 5 matching bases. Per germline, CDR1 SEHNR and CDR2 FQNEAQ (reference sequence). The CDR3 extends over 13 amino acids. Trimming took 5 bases from V and 4 from J, leaving 12 bases between them. The CDR3 spells CASSQTDTYEQYF. CDR3 bases: TGTGCCAGCAGCCAAACGGACACTTACGAGCAGTACTTC.

This clonotype was counted at least ten times. A library prepared for alpha chains yielded this beta chain as an off-target read; its size is of little meaning. The chain joins TRBV6-4 to TRBJ2-1; D might be TRBD1 or TRBD2, each matching 5 bases. V lost 2 bases, J lost 2 bases, and 7 bases lay in between. The CDR3 runs 14 residues. In germline, CDR1 is MRHNA, CDR2 SNTAGT. CDR3 sequence: CASSDGTPYNEQFF. CDR3 sequence (DNA): TGTGCCAGCAGTGACGGGACCCCCTACAATGAGCAGTTCTTC.

This clonotype was seen repeatedly, ten times or more. This beta chain slipped into a library made for alpha chains as a stray read, so its size is not meaningful. This chain uses TRBV5-5 with TRBJ2-5, with a weak D call TRBD2 (5 bases). This CDR3 comprises 15 residues. Trimming cost V 7 bases and J 0 bases, with 16 bases left between them. Germline loops: CDR1 SGHKS, CDR2 YYEKEE (reference sequence). CDR3 sequence: CASSISGTYQETQYF. The CDR3 DNA sequence: TGTGCCAGCTCCATCAGCGGAACGTACCAAGAGACCCAGTACTTC.

In this sample, this clonotype turned up many times. This beta chain turned up in a library designed for alpha chains; as an off-target read, its abundance says little. The chain carries TRBV5-1 and TRBJ1-5; 8 bases line up with TRBD1. This CDR3 has 13 residues. Germline loops: CDR1 SGHRS, CDR2 YFSETQ. The V gene end was trimmed by 4 bases and the J gene end by 6 bases; junction bases not matched to a gene: 3. The CDR3 sequence is CASSLTGVQPQHF. In nucleotides, the CDR3 is TGCGCCAGCAGCCTGACAGGGGTTCAGCCCCAGCATTTT.

This clonotype was found many times. A library prepared for alpha chains yielded this beta chain as an off-target read; its size is of little meaning. The V call is TRBV4-3, the J call TRBJ1-1; D is possibly TRBD1 (6 bases). This CDR3 is built from 15 residues. The germline gives CDR1 LGHNA, CDR2 YSLEER. V was clipped by 3 bases and J by 0 bases, with 11 bases between them. The CDR3 loop reads CASSQVGGLNTEAFF. The DNA of the CDR3 is TGCGCCAGCAGCCAGGTTGGGGGGCTGAACACTGAAGCTTTCTTT.

This clonotype has only a few counts. Being off target in a library aimed at alpha chains, this beta chain has a size of little meaning. This sequence joins TRBV30 and TRBJ1-5; no reliable D call. CDR1 is GTSNPN and CDR2 is SVGIG in the germline V gene (reference sequence). CDR3 length: 13 amino acids. V was trimmed by 1 base and J by 3 bases, leaving 7 bases between them. CDR3 DNA: TGTGCCTGGAGTGCGAGGTACAATCAGCCCCAGCATTTT. The encoded protein is CAWSARYNQPQHF.

This clonotype was recorded a few times. This beta chain is a stray read from a library made for alpha chains; its abundance is not meaningful. The genes are TRBV20-1 and TRBJ1-2; 7 bases map to TRBD1. Trimming took 0 bases from V and 8 from J; bases not matched to a gene: 18. Germline CDR1 and CDR2: DFQATT and SNEGSKA (reference sequence). The CDR3 totals 17 residues. CDR3 DNA: TGCAGTGCTAGAGAAAGGGACAGACCTTTAAGGGCTTTCGGCTACACCTTC. Its protein is CSARERDRPLRAFGYTF.

This clonotype has ten or more counts. This beta chain is off target for a library built for alpha chains, so its abundance means little. The chain carries TRBV28 and TRBJ2-5; TRBD2 matches at 10 bases. J lost 7 bases, V lost 6 bases, and 8 bases had no gene match. The CDR3 has 14 residues. The V gene's germline CDR1 is MDHEN and CDR2 SYDVKM. The CDR3 DNA sequence: TGTGCCAGCAGCTACCTAGCGGGGGAGGCGACCCAGTACTTC. Residues: CASSYLAGEATQYF.

This clonotype occurred many times. This beta chain slipped into a library made for alpha chains as a stray read, so its size is not meaningful. The V call is TRBV7-9, the J call TRBJ1-4; D might be TRBD1 (5 bases). V lost 5 bases and J lost 2, with 15 bases in between. In germline, CDR1 is SEHNR, CDR2 FQNEAQ (reference sequence). CDR3 length: 16 amino acids. The CDR3 region has the DNA TGTGCCAGCAGCCCATGGTCAGGGAAGACTAATGAAAAACTGTTTTTT. Translating it yields CASSPWSGKTNEKLFF.

In this sample, this clonotype turned up many times. Being off target in a library aimed at alpha chains, this beta chain has a size of little meaning. J is TRBJ2-1 and V is TRBV6-1; TRBD1 matches at 8 bases. The V segment lost 1 base and the J segment 6 bases; nucleotides outside the gene matches: 5. The germline CDR1 and CDR2 sequences are MNHNS and SASEGT. The CDR3 contains 15 residues. CDR3 residues: CASSEVRTGTNEQFF. For the CDR3, the DNA is TGTGCCAGCAGTGAAGTCCGGACAGGGACCAATGAGCAGTTCTTC.

Many counts were recorded for this clonotype. Found in a library prepared for alpha chains, this beta chain is an off-target read, and its abundance has little meaning. The gene calls are TRBV6-5 and TRBJ1-2; D might be TRBD1 (5 bases). V was cut by 5 bases and J by 5 bases, with 6 bases left in between. The CDR3 covers 11 residues. Germline V lookup: CDR1 MNHEY, CDR2 SVGAGI. The CDR3 reads CASSRGYGYTF. In DNA form, the CDR3 reads TGTGCCAGCAGTAGGGGTTATGGCTACACCTTC.

This clonotype was picked up many times. The size of this beta chain means little, since it is a stray read in a library made for alpha chains. The chain combines TRBV7-2 with TRBJ2-1; TRBD2 is a possible D gene (6 bases). Trimming took off 1 base at V and 12 bases at J, with 13 bases between the two ends. CDR3 length equals 13 residues. Germline V CDR1 and CDR2: SGHTA, FQGNSA. The CDR3 sequence: CASSLDYSTRQFF. CDR3 coding DNA: TGTGCCAGCAGCTTAGACTACTCGACTAGGCAGTTCTTC.

This clonotype was found many times. The library was designed around alpha chains, so this beta chain is a stray read whose abundance carries little weight. CDR3 in amino acids: CASNGQGPYNEQFF. In DNA form, the CDR3 reads TGTGCCAGCAATGGACAGGGGCCGTACAATGAGCAGTTCTTC. The chain couples TRBV28 to TRBJ2-1; 9 bases line up with TRBD1. With 7 bases clipped from V and 4 bases from J, the junction kept 5 bases outside the gene matches. Germline loops: CDR1 MDHEN, CDR2 SYDVKM. The CDR3 is made up of 14 amino acids.

As for this clonotype: Little can be read into the size of this beta chain, an off-target read in a library designed for alpha chains. The J gene is TRBJ2-1, the V gene TRBV27, with D possibly being TRBD2 (6 bases). The germline V gene has CDR1 MNHEY and CDR2 SMNVEV (reference sequence). V lost 5 bases and J 5 bases, leaving 22 bases between the germline ends. The CDR3 sequence is 17 residues long. As DNA, the CDR3 is TGTGCCAGCAGTGCCTCCATCGGGGACTGGCTAAACAATGAGCAGTTCTTC. This encodes CASSASIGDWLNNEQFF.

This clonotype was counted at least ten times. This beta chain came through as a stray read in a library set up for alpha chains, and its size says little. The chain joins TRBV5-1 to TRBJ1-6; D is unclear. The V gene lost 2 bases and the J gene lost 0 bases, with 6 bases spanning the gap. Germline V gene data show CDR1 as SGHRS and CDR2 as YFSETQ. The CDR3 loop spans 15 amino acids. The CDR3 sequence is CASSLEYSYNSPLHF. The CDR3 region has the DNA TGCGCCAGCAGCTTAGAATACTCCTATAATTCACCCCTCCACTTT. Filled out from reference TRBV5-1 and TRBJ1-6, the complete variable domain reads KAGVTQTPRYLIKTRGQQVTLSCSPISGHRSVSWYQQTPGQGLQFLFEYFSETQRNKGNFPGRFSGRQFSNSRSEMNVSTLELGDSALYLCASSLEYSYNSPLHFGNGTRLTVT.

This clonotype was detected only a few times. This beta chain represents an off-target read in a library built for alpha chains; its size is of limited meaning. CDR3 DNA sequence: TGCGCCAGCAGCCAAGAGCGGCCGGGATCAGATACGCAGTATTTT. This gives the protein CASSQERPGSDTQYF. The rearrangement joins TRBV4-1 to TRBJ2-3; possible D gene TRBD2, 5 bases. CDR1 MGHRA and CDR2 YSYEKL come from the germline V gene. CDR3 length: 15 amino acids. V lost 0 bases, J lost 4 bases, and 11 bases lay in between.

The table lists this clonotype with many counts. At one end, the junction sequence differs from germline, possibly due to a read error. For a library built for alpha chains, this beta chain is a stray read; little rests on its size. The chain joins TRBV5-1 to TRBJ2-6, with D possibly TRBD1 on 6 matching bases. Germline-derived CDR1 and CDR2 are SGHRS and YFSETQ. The CDR3 length is 14 residues. This chain's CDR3 is CASSTGSAANVLTF. The DNA of the CDR3 is TGCGCCAGCAGCACAGGGTCTGCGGCCAACGTCCTGACTTTC.

This clonotype was detected ten times or more. The size of this beta chain means little, since it is a stray read in a library made for alpha chains. This rearrangement joins TRBV7-9 to TRBJ2-3; D is possibly TRBD1 or TRBD2 (6 bases each). Per the germline V gene, CDR1 is SEHNR and CDR2 is FQNEAQ (reference sequence). The CDR3 is made up of 12 amino acids. The V end was cut by 11 bases, the J end by 3 bases, with 12 bases between. The CDR3 region is CAGGGGTDTQYF. CDR3 nucleotide sequence: TGTGCCGGAGGGGGAGGAACAGATACGCAGTATTTT.

This clonotype was counted ten times or more. The library was prepared for alpha chains; this beta chain is a stray read, so its frequency means little. This sequence joins TRBV20-1 and TRBJ1-1, with 8 bases that match TRBD1. V was clipped by 5 bases and J by 0 bases; unmatched bases: 5. This CDR3 has 14 amino acids. The germline V gene has CDR1 DFQATT and CDR2 SNEGSKA (reference sequence). The CDR3: CSAGTGLLNTEAFF. For the CDR3, the DNA is TGCAGTGCTGGGACAGGTCTCTTGAACACTGAAGCTTTCTTT.

There are many counts of this clonotype. This beta chain turned up in a library designed for alpha chains; as an off-target read, its abundance says little. The V call is TRBV27, the J call TRBJ1-4, with D unresolved. Per the germline V gene, CDR1 is MNHEY and CDR2 is SMNVEV (reference sequence). The germline V and J ends were trimmed by 3 bases and 7 bases, with 15 bases remaining between them. The CDR3 is made up of 15 amino acids. Written as DNA, the CDR3 is TGTGCCAGCAGTTTTTTTACCGGGAAAGTTGAAAAACTGTTTTTT. Its protein is CASSFFTGKVEKLFF.

This clonotype was observed a handful of times. For a library built for alpha chains, this beta chain is a stray read; little rests on its size. The V call is TRBV28, the J call TRBJ2-5; D is undetermined. The CDR3 loop spans 13 amino acids. V was trimmed by 6 bases and J by 2 bases, leaving 10 bases between them. Germline V gene sequence: CDR1 MDHEN, CDR2 SYDVKM. The CDR3 spells CASSYGWQETQYF. Written as DNA, the CDR3 is TGTGCCAGCAGCTACGGGTGGCAAGAGACCCAGTACTTC.

In its sample, this clonotype was seen a few times. As an off-target read in a library built for alpha chains, this beta chain has a frequency of little significance. The chain links TRBV28 to TRBJ1-5; D gene ambiguous. The CDR3 spans 12 residues. Trimming left V 3 bases short and J 4 bases short, with 4 bases between. Germline-derived CDR1 and CDR2 are MDHEN and SYDVKM. The CDR3 sequence is CASSLLNQPQHF. The CDR3 nucleotides are TGTGCCAGCAGTTTGTTGAATCAGCCCCAGCATTTT.

In this sample, this clonotype turned up many times. This beta chain lies outside the target of a library built for alpha chains; its clone size means little. The rearrangement uses TRBV15 and TRBJ2-5, with 8 bases that match TRBD1. Germline lookup yields CDR1 LNHNV and CDR2 YYDKDF (reference sequence). With V trimmed by 0 bases and J by 5 bases, 2 bases remained unmatched. CDR3 length: 14 amino acids. CDR3 loop: CATSREDRDETQYF. The CDR3 bases are TGTGCCACCAGCAGAGAGGACAGGGACGAGACCCAGTACTTC. Based on the CDR3 plus reference TRBV15 and TRBJ2-5, the full variable domain is DAMVIQNPRYQVTQFGKPVTLSCSQTLNHNVMYWYQQKSSQAPKLLFHYYDKDFNNEADTPDNFQSRRPNTSFCFLDIRSPGLGDTAMYLCATSREDRDETQYFGPGTRLLVL.

This clonotype was seen repeatedly, ten times or more. For a library built for alpha chains, this beta chain is a stray read; little rests on its size. V is TRBV6-1 and J is TRBJ1-6; the D gene is possibly TRBD1 (5 bases). Trimming removed 7 bases from V and 4 bases from J, with 20 bases in between. The germline V gene has CDR1 MNHNS and CDR2 SASEGT. This CDR3 has 17 residues. The CDR3 bases are TGTGCCAGCACGGGAATCCCGGGACGTCAATATAATTCACCCCTCCACTTT. It encodes CASTGIPGRQYNSPLHF.

Many counts were recorded for this clonotype. As an off-target read in a library built for alpha chains, this beta chain has a frequency of little significance. This chain joins TRBV7-8 and TRBJ2-1; no clear D. Germline CDR1 reads SGHVS; CDR2 reads FQNEAQ. Trimming removed 1 base from V and 6 bases from J, with 7 bases in between. This CDR3 has 13 residues. The CDR3 reads CASSLGQLNEQFF. The CDR3 DNA reads TGTGCCAGCAGCTTAGGTCAGCTCAATGAGCAGTTCTTC.

This clonotype was counted at least ten times. This beta chain is off target for a library built for alpha chains, so its abundance means little. The chain combines TRBV30 with TRBJ1-2; D is ambiguous. Trimming stripped 2 bases from V and 0 bases from J, with 4 bases between. CDR3 size: 12 residues. CDR1 and CDR2 (germline): GTSNPN, SVGIG (reference sequence). As DNA, the CDR3 is TGTGCCTGGAGTACAACTAACTATGGCTACACCTTC. Translating gives CAWSTTNYGYTF. Combining the CDR3 with reference TRBV30 and TRBJ1-2 gives the whole variable domain SQTIHQWPATLVQPVGSPLSLECTVEGTSNPNLYWYRQAAGRGLQLLFYSVGIGQISSEVPQNLSASRPQDRQFILSSKKLLLSDSGFYLCAWSTTNYGYTFGSGTRLTVV.

Many counts were recorded for this clonotype. Because this beta chain is a stray read in a library intended to capture alpha chains, its abundance should not be given much weight. V usage is TRBV12-3 or TRBV12-4 and J usage is TRBJ2-3; D ambiguous. This CDR3 has 14 residues. With 2 bases removed from V and 2 bases from J, the gap between germline ends came to 8 bases. The CDR3: CASSLWRDTDTQYF. The CDR3 coding sequence is TGTGCCAGCAGTTTATGGCGAGACACAGATACGCAGTATTTT.

This clonotype appeared a few times. A library made for alpha chains picked up this beta chain off target, so its size means little. The rearrangement joins TRBV3-1 to TRBJ1-1, with D tentatively TRBD1 (5 bases). The germline CDR1 and CDR2 sequences are LGHDT and YNNKEL (reference sequence). V was clipped by 6 bases and J by 1 base, with 15 bases between them. The CDR3 consists of 15 residues. In DNA form, the CDR3 reads TGTGCCAGCAGAAAAGCAGGGTCAGGGAACACTGAAGCTTTCTTT. It is translated as CASRKAGSGNTEAFF.